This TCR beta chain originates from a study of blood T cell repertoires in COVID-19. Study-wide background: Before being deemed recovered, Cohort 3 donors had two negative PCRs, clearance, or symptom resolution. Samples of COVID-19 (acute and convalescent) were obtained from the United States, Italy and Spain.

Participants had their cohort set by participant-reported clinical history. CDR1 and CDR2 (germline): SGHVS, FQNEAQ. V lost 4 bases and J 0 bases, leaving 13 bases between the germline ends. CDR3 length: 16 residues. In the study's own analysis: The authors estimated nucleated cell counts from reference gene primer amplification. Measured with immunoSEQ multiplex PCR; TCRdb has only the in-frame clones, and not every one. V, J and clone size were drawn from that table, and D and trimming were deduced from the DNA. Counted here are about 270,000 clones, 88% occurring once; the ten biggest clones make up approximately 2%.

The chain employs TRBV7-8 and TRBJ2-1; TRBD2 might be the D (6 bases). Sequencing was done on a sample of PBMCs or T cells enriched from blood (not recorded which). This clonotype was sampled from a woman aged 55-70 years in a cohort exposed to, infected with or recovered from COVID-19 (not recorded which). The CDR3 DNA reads TGTGCCAGCAGCTCCCTTGGGGGGAGCTCCTACAATGAGCAGTTCTTC. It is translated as CASSSLGGSSYNEQFF. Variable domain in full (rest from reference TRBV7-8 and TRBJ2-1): GAGVSQSPRYKVAKRGQDVALRCDPISGHVSLFWYQQALGQGPEFLTYFQNEAQLDKSGLPSDRFFAERPEGSVSTLKIQRTQQEDSAVYLCASSSLGGSSYNEQFFGPGTRLTVL.